These 14 T cell receptor beta chains share one sample of origin, sequenced in a study of PD-1 blockade in classical Hodgkin lymphoma. The protocol was immunoSEQ multiplex PCR, while the TCRdb copy is restricted to in-frame clones and leaves out a portion. Among over 25,000 clones listed, 70% to 80% were seen once. The sample's time point: cycle 4 day 1 (C4D1), after six to seven weeks of nivolumab. Each patient's relapse followed autologous stem cell transplantation, and brentuximab vedotin exposure varied. Sequencing was performed on peripheral blood mononuclear cells (PBMCs), taken before the fourth cycle of nivolumab. Source of these receptors: a human donor with classical Hodgkin lymphoma.

J is TRBJ2-2 and V is TRBV7-2; 9 bases fit TRBD2. J was trimmed by 2 bases and V by 0 bases; bases with no gene match: 1. In germline, CDR1 is SGHTA, CDR2 FQGNSA. The CDR3 is 16 amino acids. The CDR3 region is CASSLASGSNTGELFF. The CDR3 nucleotides read TGTGCCAGCAGCTTAGCTAGCGGGAGTAACACCGGGGAGCTGTTTTTT.

This clone came up a few times. V gene TRBV27 combines with J gene TRBJ2-6; D may be TRBD2 (6 bases). This CDR3 comprises 17 residues. The germline V gene has CDR1 MNHEY and CDR2 SMNVEV (reference sequence). V lost 2 bases, J lost 2 bases, and 13 bases lay in between. The CDR3 region has the DNA TGTGCCAGCAGTTTAGAGGGCAGGGAGGCTGGGGCCAACGTCCTGACTTTC. Translating gives CASSLEGREAGANVLTF.

This rearrangement joins TRBV7-9 to TRBJ2-2, with no clear D. Germline values: CDR1 SEHNR, CDR2 FQNEAQ (reference sequence). Trimming removed 5 bases from V and 6 bases from J, with 7 bases in between. CDR3 size: 12 residues. The CDR3 loop is CASSPDPGELFF. DNA for the CDR3: TGTGCCAGCAGCCCCGACCCCGGGGAGCTGTTTTTT.

This chain uses TRBV19 with TRBJ1-5; D possibly corresponds to TRBD1 (6 bases). Per the germline V gene, CDR1 is LNHDA and CDR2 is SQIVND (reference sequence). The CDR3 is 15 residues long. V was pared by 5 bases and J by 4 bases, with 15 bases between. CDR3 residues: CASSLGARVNQPQHF. As DNA, the CDR3 is TGTGCCAGTAGTCTGGGGGCGCGGGTAAATCAGCCCCAGCATTTT.

In its sample, this clone was seen a few times. This rearrangement joins TRBV7-9 to TRBJ2-2; the D gene could be TRBD1 or TRBD2 (5 bases each). This CDR3 is built from 17 residues. The germline CDR1 and CDR2 sequences are SEHNR and FQNEAQ (reference sequence). The germline V and J ends were trimmed by 4 bases and 6 bases, with 21 bases remaining between them. The CDR3 bases are TGTGCCAGCAGCTCTCAACCGGGGCGCTTGGGGGCCGGGGAGCTGTTTTTT. Translating gives CASSSQPGRLGAGELFF.

V is TRBV9 and J is TRBJ2-3, with no clear D. Germline values: CDR1 SGDLS, CDR2 YYNGEE. The CDR3 has 13 amino acids. V was pared by 0 bases and J by 8 bases, with 10 bases between. The CDR3 DNA sequence: TGTGCCAGCAGCGTAGCTACCCGAGGTACGCAGTATTTT. Its protein product is CASSVATRGTQYF.

The chain is built from TRBV5-6 and TRBJ2-1; 13 positions agree with TRBD2. Trimming removed 4 bases from V and 9 bases from J; junction bases left unmatched: 10. Germline lookup yields CDR1 SGHDT and CDR2 YYEEEE. The CDR3 contains 16 residues. The CDR3 spells CASSVGLAGRGVEQFF. CDR3 DNA: TGTGCCAGCAGCGTGGGACTAGCGGGAAGGGGGGTTGAGCAGTTCTTC.

This clone was observed once. The rearrangement links TRBV2 to TRBJ2-7, with 8 nucleotides matching TRBD2. After removal of 3 bases from V and 3 bases from J, the junction contained 7 bases not matched to a gene. This CDR3 has 15 amino acids. The germline V gene has CDR1 SNHLY and CDR2 FYNNEI. CDR3 region: CASSEAAGGGYEQYF. DNA of the CDR3: TGTGCCAGCAGTGAGGCTGCGGGGGGAGGCTACGAGCAGTACTTC.

The chain employs TRBV4-1 and TRBJ2-7; D remains unclear. CDR1 and CDR2 from the germline V gene are MGHRA and YSYEKL. V shed 1 base and J shed 3 bases, with 7 bases lying between them. This CDR3 is built from 13 residues. DNA of the CDR3: TGCGCCAGCAGCCAAGGAAACAACTACGAGCAGTACTTC. It specifies CASSQGNNYEQYF.

The V call is TRBV7-9, the J call TRBJ2-7, with 9 positions matching TRBD1. Germline V CDR1 and CDR2: SEHNR, FQNEAQ (reference sequence). The CDR3 spans 13 residues. With 4 bases clipped from V and 5 bases from J, the junction kept 3 bases outside the gene matches. The DNA for the CDR3 is TGTGCCAGCAGCTGGACAGGGGAAAACGAGCAGTACTTC. Translating it yields CASSWTGENEQYF.

This sequence joins TRBV4-3 and TRBJ1-1; TRBD1 is a possible D gene (5 bases). CDR1 is LGHNA and CDR2 is YSLEER in the germline V gene. The CDR3 sequence is 15 residues long. V was cut by 4 bases and J by 3 bases, with 15 bases left in between. Here the CDR3 reads CASSLKQVTHTEAFF. The CDR3 DNA sequence: TGCGCCAGCAGCCTAAAACAGGTAACGCACACTGAAGCTTTCTTT.

CDR3 DNA: TGTGCCAGCAGCGCCGGGACTAGCGGTTACGAGCAGTACTTC. Protein sequence: CASSAGTSGYEQYF. The chain is built from TRBV9 and TRBJ2-7, with TRBD2 identical over 11 bases. Germline CDR1 and CDR2: SGDLS and YYNGEE. The CDR3 is 14 amino acids. V gave up 3 bases and J gave up 4 bases; unmatched junction bases: 3.

This rearrangement joins TRBV19 to TRBJ2-7; a weak D match, TRBD2 (5 bases). The CDR3 has 14 amino acids. Trimming stripped 7 bases from V and 3 bases from J, with 16 bases between. The germline CDR1 and CDR2 sequences are LNHDA and SQIVND (reference sequence). The CDR3 here is CASIYWGVLYEQYF. CDR3 in DNA: TGTGCCAGTATTTATTGGGGAGTCCTCTACGAGCAGTACTTC.

This clone occurred a few times. The chain is built from TRBV13 and TRBJ1-1; no clear D gene. V gave up 4 bases and J gave up 0 bases, with 9 bases separating them. CDR3 length: 14 residues. Germline V gives CDR1 PRHDT, CDR2 FYEKMQ (reference sequence). CDR3 in DNA: TGTGCCAGCAGCTCGTTAGGAATGAACACTGAAGCTTTCTTT. Its protein product is CASSSLGMNTEAFF.